Sequencing of this TCR beta chain was carried out in a study of blood T cell repertoires in COVID-19. The overall study: Sites in the United States, Italy and Spain provided acute and convalescent COVID-19 samples. PBMCs, B-cell-depleted T cells, or T cells provided the cDNA or gDNA that made up the material.

This clone was seen only a few times. Germline CDR1 SGHTA, CDR2 FQGNSA. The V segment lost 5 bases and the J segment 5 bases; nucleotides outside the gene matches: 9. The CDR3 is 16 amino acids. How the authors handled the data: Amplifying reference gene primers gave estimates of nucleated cell counts. Measured with immunoSEQ multiplex PCR; TCRdb has only the in-frame clones, and not every one. D and trimming were read from the DNA, whereas the V and J calls and clone size are those reported in that table. This table has 100,000 to 150,000 clones, roughly 90% appearing once. The rearrangement joins TRBV7-2 to TRBJ2-1; 10 nucleotides line up with TRBD1. Sample: peripheral blood. This sequence was found in a man in his fifties or sixties with active or convalescent COVID-19. The chain's CDR3 is CASSAYSGTGDNEQFF. CDR3 DNA: TGTGCCAGCAGCGCCTATTCCGGGACAGGGGACAATGAGCAGTTCTTC.